A selection of T cell receptor beta chains follows, all from one sample in a study of vaccination and CD4 T cells after COVID-19. For these receptors, no antigen is known. MiXCR, applied by TCRdb to the PCR reads, yields one record per CDR3 protein. The sample carries under 20,000 distinct CDR3 sequences, approximately 53% recorded once. The source was CD4+ T cells from blood, cultured in vitro, collected before SARS-CoV-2 vaccination. These receptors all come from a human donor who had recovered from COVID-19. CDR3s leave out the opening cysteine and the closing phenylalanine or tryptophan. Each record gives: V gene, D gene, J gene, CDR3 protein. D genes are given only for firm matches.

TRBV6-2/TRBV6-3,TRBD2,TRBJ2-3,ASSYPREGADTQY
TRBV28,TRBD1,TRBJ2-7,ASSPPGQGFEQY
TRBV2,TRBD1,TRBJ2-5,ASSRDRNQETQY
TRBV29-1,TRBD2,TRBJ2-3,SGSTWRGSSGRSTDTQY
TRBV5-1,-,TRBJ2-3,ASSVEVAGATTDTQY
TRBV5-1,-,TRBJ1-2,ASSDPGGHLGYT
TRBV28,-,TRBJ1-1,ASRGRTEAF
TRBV29-1,-,TRBJ2-2,SAKRREYTGELF
TRBV20-1,-,TRBJ1-6,SARDGSAHSPLH
TRBV30,TRBD1,TRBJ2-3,AWSEGNRGTQY
TRBV5-1,-,TRBJ2-5,ASSFGGQQETQY
TRBV20-1,TRBD1,TRBJ1-3,SAQTGDSGNTIY
TRBV5-5,-,TRBJ2-1,ASSLSVDEQF
TRBV30,-,TRBJ2-1,AWALLEQF
TRBV6-5,-,TRBJ1-1,ASSYSGHRSDTKAF
TRBV19,-,TRBJ2-5,ASSGQIQETQY
TRBV27,-,TRBJ1-1,ASSPRHGEAF
TRBV6-2/TRBV6-3,-,TRBJ1-5,ASNNSSQPQH
TRBV19,TRBD1,TRBJ1-2,ASSTGQGGGYT
TRBV27,-,TRBJ1-1,ASSTTPSQRHAEAF
TRBV24-1,-,TRBJ2-7,ATQTQGGEQY
TRBV20-1,TRBD2,TRBJ2-3,SARDRGTSGSIVTDTQY
TRBV2,TRBD1,TRBJ1-5,ASSEVRGPFSNQPQH
TRBV12-3/TRBV12-4,-,TRBJ2-3,ASSSQAAPDTQY
TRBV20-1,-,TRBJ2-5,SALSPQGSGETQY
TRBV21-1,-,TRBJ2-5,ASSKAPLAGAPETQY
TRBV7-2,-,TRBJ2-1,ASSAGLPNEQF
TRBV18,-,TRBJ2-5,ASSLDGFRETQY
TRBV2,-,TRBJ1-5,ASSADNSNQPQH
TRBV28,TRBD1,TRBJ1-5,ASSSRKTGDGNQPQH
TRBV7-9,-,TRBJ1-4,ASSLVPEKLF
TRBV10-1,TRBD2,TRBJ2-7,ASSEGTSGTYEQY
TRBV7-8,-,TRBJ2-5,ASSGRTPPETQY
TRBV20-1,TRBD2,TRBJ2-7,STRTSGATYEQY
TRBV6-1,-,TRBJ1-1,ASSRSGGPAEAF
TRBV20-1,TRBD1,TRBJ2-7,SASSGTGTYEQY
TRBV20-1,TRBD2,TRBJ2-3,SAPGLALSTDTQY
TRBV20-1,-,TRBJ2-5,SATRVGETQY
TRBV19,-,TRBJ1-1,ASSIATGVNTEAF
TRBV7-2,-,TRBJ2-7,ASSLSSVGREQY
TRBV6-5,-,TRBJ1-5,ASSYSSGLNQPQH
TRBV6-5,TRBD1,TRBJ1-6,ASSYTRGGTGSSPLH
TRBV6-5,TRBD1,TRBJ1-5,ASSWTGGGQPQH
TRBV20-1,-,TRBJ1-5,SATREQGSSQPQH
TRBV4-1,-,TRBJ2-3,ASSQRVGDTQY
TRBV24-1,-,TRBJ2-7,ATSDLRGRTYEQY
TRBV20-1,TRBD2,TRBJ2-1,SATPSGRTEQF